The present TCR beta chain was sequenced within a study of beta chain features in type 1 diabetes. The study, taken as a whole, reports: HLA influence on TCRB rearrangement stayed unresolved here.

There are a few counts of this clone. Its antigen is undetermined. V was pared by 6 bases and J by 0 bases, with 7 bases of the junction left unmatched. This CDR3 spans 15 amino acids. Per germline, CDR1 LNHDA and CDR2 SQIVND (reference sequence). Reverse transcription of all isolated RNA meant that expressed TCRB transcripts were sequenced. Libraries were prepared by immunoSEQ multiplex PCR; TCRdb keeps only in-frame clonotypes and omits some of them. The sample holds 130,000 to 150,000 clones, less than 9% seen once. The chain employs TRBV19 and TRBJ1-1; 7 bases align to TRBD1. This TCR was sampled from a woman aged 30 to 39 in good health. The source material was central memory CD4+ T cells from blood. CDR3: CASSLYRGMNTEAFF. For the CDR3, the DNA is TGTGCCAGTAGCCTCTACAGGGGCATGAACACTGAAGCTTTCTTT. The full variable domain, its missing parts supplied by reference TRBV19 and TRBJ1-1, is DGGITQSPKYLFRKEGQNVTLSCEQNLNHDAMYWYRQDPGQGLRLIYYSQIVNDFQKGDIAEGYSVSREKKESFPLTVTSAQKNPTAFYLCASSLYRGMNTEAFFGQGTRLTVV.